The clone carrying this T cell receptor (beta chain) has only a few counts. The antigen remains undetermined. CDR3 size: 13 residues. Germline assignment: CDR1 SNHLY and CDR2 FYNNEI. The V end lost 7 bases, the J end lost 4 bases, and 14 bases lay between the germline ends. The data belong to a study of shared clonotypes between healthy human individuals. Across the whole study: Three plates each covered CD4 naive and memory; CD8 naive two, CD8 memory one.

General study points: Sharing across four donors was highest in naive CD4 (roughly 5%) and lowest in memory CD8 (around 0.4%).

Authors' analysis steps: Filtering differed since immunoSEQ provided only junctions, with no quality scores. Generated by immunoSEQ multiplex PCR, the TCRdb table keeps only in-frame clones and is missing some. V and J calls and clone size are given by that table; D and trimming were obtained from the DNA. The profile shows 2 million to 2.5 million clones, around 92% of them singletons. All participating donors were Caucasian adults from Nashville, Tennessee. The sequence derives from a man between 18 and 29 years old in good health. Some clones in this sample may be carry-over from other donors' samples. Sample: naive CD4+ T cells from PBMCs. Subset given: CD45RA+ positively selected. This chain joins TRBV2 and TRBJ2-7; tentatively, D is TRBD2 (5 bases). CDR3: CASNLSGDYEQYF. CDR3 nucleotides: TGTGCCAGCAACCTAAGCGGTGATTACGAGCAGTACTTC.